These 31 T cell receptor beta chains were all obtained from the same sample, sequenced in a study of shared clonotypes between healthy human individuals. The repertoire was sequenced with immunoSEQ multiplex PCR; TCRdb's copy has only in-frame clones and lacks some. The table lists roughly 2.2 million clones, just over 90% of them singletons. Source material: naive CD4+ T cells from PBMCs. Subset of the sample: CD45RA+ positively selected. Source of these receptors: a man between 18 and 35 years old in good health. Some clones in this sample may be carry-over from other donors' samples.

The chain joins TRBV6-6 to TRBJ2-6; D possibly corresponds to TRBD1 (6 bases). CDR3 size: 15 residues. Germline CDR1 and CDR2: MNHNY and SVGAGI (reference sequence). Trimming pared 6 bases from V and 0 bases from J, leaving 9 bases between. The DNA of the CDR3 is TGTGCCAGCAGGTACAGGGACTCTGGGGCCAACGTCCTGACTTTC. Protein sequence: CASRYRDSGANVLTF.

The V gene is TRBV11-2, the J gene TRBJ2-2, with 8 bases identical to TRBD1. CDR1 and CDR2 from the germline V gene are SGHAT and FQNNGV. The CDR3 sequence is 17 residues long. With 6 bases clipped from V and 5 bases from J, the junction kept 14 bases outside the gene matches. In DNA, the CDR3 is TGTGCCAGCAGACCGACCCCCGGGACAGGACGGACCGGGGAGCTGTTTTTT. Its translation: CASRPTPGTGRTGELFF.

This chain connects TRBV5-1 to TRBJ1-2; D gene ambiguous. The germline CDR1 and CDR2 sequences are SGHRS and YFSETQ. The CDR3 runs to 15 residues. V gave up 4 bases and J gave up 7 bases, with 20 bases separating them. CDR3 amino acids: CASSPAQVGLGGYTF. DNA of the CDR3: TGCGCCAGCAGCCCGGCCCAGGTGGGCTTAGGTGGCTACACCTTC. Complete variable domain (other parts from reference TRBV5-1 and TRBJ1-2): KAGVTQTPRYLIKTRGQQVTLSCSPISGHRSVSWYQQTPGQGLQFLFEYFSETQRNKGNFPGRFSGRQFSNSRSEMNVSTLELGDSALYLCASSPAQVGLGGYTFGSGTRLTVV.

This clone was detected only once. This chain connects TRBV28 to TRBJ2-7; 10 bases match TRBD1. This CDR3 spans 16 amino acids. V lost 3 bases and J lost 0; bases outside the gene matches: 5. From germline, CDR1 is MDHEN and CDR2 SYDVKM. The CDR3: CASSFLGQGSSYEQYF. Here the CDR3 DNA reads TGTGCCAGCAGTTTCTTGGGACAGGGGAGCTCCTACGAGCAGTACTTC. The entire variable domain, with the rest obtained from reference TRBV28 and TRBJ2-7, is as follows: DVKVTQSSRYLVKRTGEKVFLECVQDMDHENMFWYRQDPGLGLRLIYFSYDVKMKEKGDIPEGYSVSREKKERFSLILESASTNQTSMYLCASSFLGQGSSYEQYFGPGTRLTVT.

The genes are TRBV28 and TRBJ2-2, with 11 bases that match TRBD2. Trimming removed 3 bases from V and 9 bases from J; junction bases left unmatched: 9. The V gene's germline CDR1 is MDHEN and CDR2 SYDVKM. There are 16 residues in the CDR3. The CDR3 sequence is CASSFSFQTSGRELFF. For the CDR3, the DNA is TGTGCCAGCAGTTTCTCCTTCCAGACTAGCGGGAGGGAGCTGTTTTTT.

J is TRBJ2-1 and V is TRBV29-1; D tentatively reads TRBD1 or TRBD2 (5 bases each). Trimming took 6 bases from V and 1 from J, leaving 10 bases between them. Germline CDR1 and CDR2: SQVTM and ANQGSEA. The CDR3 sequence is 13 residues long. As DNA, the CDR3 is TGCAGCGTCGGGACCCAATCCTACAATGAGCAGTTCTTC. It codes for CSVGTQSYNEQFF.

The chain joins TRBV11-2 to TRBJ1-2, with D perhaps matching TRBD1 (6 bases). Trimming shortened V by 5 bases and J by 7 bases, and 14 bases separated the two germline ends. The CDR3 contains 13 residues. Germline values: CDR1 SGHAT, CDR2 FQNNGV. CDR3: CASSAAGAGGYTF. DNA of the CDR3: TGTGCCAGCAGCGCCGCGGGGGCTGGTGGCTACACCTTC.

This clone came up a few times. The chain combines TRBV9 with TRBJ1-1; D is uncertain. Germline-derived CDR1 and CDR2 are SGDLS and YYNGEE. V was trimmed by 2 bases and J by 6 bases, leaving 8 bases between them. This CDR3 comprises 12 residues. The CDR3 DNA reads as TGTGCCAGCAGCGTCCGGGAGGCTGAAGCTTTCTTT. Residues: CASSVREAEAFF.

The chain links TRBV4-2 to TRBJ1-2, with TRBD1 identical over 8 bases. J was trimmed by 5 bases and V by 1 base; bases with no gene match: 6. Germline loops: CDR1 LGHNA, CDR2 YNFKEQ. The CDR3 spans 15 residues. CDR3 in amino acids: CASSQGTGLWYGYTF. The CDR3 DNA reads TGTGCCAGCAGCCAAGGGACAGGGCTGTGGTATGGCTACACCTTC.

The gene calls are TRBV9 and TRBJ2-7; tentatively, D is TRBD2 (6 bases). The CDR3 consists of 13 residues. V was trimmed by 8 bases and J by 1 base, leaving 13 bases between them. Looked up from germline, CDR1 is SGDLS and CDR2 is YYNGEE. The CDR3 coding sequence is TGTGCCAGGGGACTGCTGGAATCCTACGAGCAGTACTTC. Its translation: CARGLLESYEQYF. The full variable domain, completed using reference TRBV9 and TRBJ2-7, is DSGVTQTPKHLITATGQRVTLRCSPRSGDLSVYWYQQSLDQGLQFLIQYYNGEERAKGNILERFSAQQFPDLHSELNLSSLELGDSALYFCARGLLESYEQYFGPGTRLTVT.

The chain links TRBV7-2 to TRBJ2-7; 9 nucleotides match TRBD2. V gave up 4 bases and J gave up 4 bases; unmatched junction bases: 8. Germline values: CDR1 SGHTA, CDR2 FQGNSA. The CDR3 is made up of 15 amino acids. The CDR3 nucleotides read TGTGCCAGCAGCTCGCTAGCGGGATTGGATTACGAGCAGTACTTC. Its protein is CASSSLAGLDYEQYF.

This chain joins TRBV6-1 and TRBJ2-3; 7 nucleotides align to TRBD1. Germline V lookup: CDR1 MNHNS, CDR2 SASEGT. The CDR3 is 14 amino acids. J gave up 0 bases and V 8 bases, and 5 bases lay outside the gene matches. The CDR3 region is CASATGVSTDTQYF. Written as DNA, the CDR3 is TGTGCCAGCGCCACAGGGGTGAGCACAGATACGCAGTATTTT.

A remark on this clone: Other DNA sequences in the sample encode the same CDR3. The chain links TRBV2 to TRBJ1-1; D perhaps matches TRBD1 (5 bases). The CDR3 consists of 12 residues. V was shortened by 4 bases and J by 5 bases, with 8 bases between the two germline ends. From germline, CDR1 is SNHLY and CDR2 FYNNEI. In DNA form, the CDR3 reads TGTGCCAGCAGTGTCGGGGGTACTGAAGCTTTCTTT. Translated, it gives CASSVGGTEAFF.

The chain couples TRBV7-9 to TRBJ1-4, with TRBD1 as a possible D gene (5 bases). Germline V lookup: CDR1 SEHNR, CDR2 FQNEAQ (reference sequence). Between the trimmed V and J ends, which lost 0 bases and 4 bases, there was a span of 9 bases. The CDR3 has 15 amino acids. The CDR3 DNA reads as TGTGCCAGCAGCTTAGCGGGGGTGGATAATGAAAAACTGTTTTTT. This translates into CASSLAGVDNEKLFF.

The V call is TRBV19, the J call TRBJ1-3; the D is unclear. The germline V and J ends were trimmed by 4 bases and 2 bases, with 6 bases remaining between them. CDR1 and CDR2 from the germline V gene are LNHDA and SQIVND (reference sequence). This CDR3 has 13 amino acids. This CDR3 is CASSTVPGNTIYF. The CDR3 DNA follows: TGTGCCAGTAGTACGGTACCTGGAAACACCATATATTTT.

This clone was found once. The chain recombines TRBV5-1 with TRBJ1-2; D is unclear. The CDR3 covers 14 residues. In germline, CDR1 is SGHRS, CDR2 YFSETQ. The V gene lost 4 bases and the J gene lost 6 bases, with 16 bases spanning the gap. The CDR3 spells CASSIGPPVDGYTF. The CDR3 DNA follows: TGCGCCAGCAGCATAGGGCCGCCTGTCGATGGCTACACCTTC.

The gene calls are TRBV7-9 and TRBJ2-7; 14 bases agree with TRBD2. From germline, CDR1 is SEHNR and CDR2 FQNEAQ (reference sequence). V was clipped by 5 bases and J by 3 bases; unmatched bases: 6. This CDR3 spans 16 amino acids. The CDR3 reads CASSPIGTSGSYEQYF. For the CDR3, the DNA is TGTGCCAGCAGCCCCATCGGGACTAGCGGGAGCTACGAGCAGTACTTC.

On this clone: Distinct nucleotide sequences in the sample also encode this CDR3. The rearrangement uses TRBV5-1 and TRBJ1-2; 8 bases map to TRBD1. The germline CDR1 and CDR2 sequences are SGHRS and YFSETQ. Trimming at V came to 4 bases and at J to 6 bases, leaving 2 bases not matched to a gene. The length of the CDR3 is 12 residues. This chain's CDR3 is CASSPDRDGYTF. For the CDR3, the DNA is TGCGCCAGCAGCCCGGACAGGGATGGCTACACCTTC.

This chain joins TRBV5-5 and TRBJ2-3, with 14 bases fitting TRBD2. Germline V gene sequence: CDR1 SGHKS, CDR2 YYEKEE (reference sequence). Trimming at V came to 5 bases and at J to 2 bases, leaving 10 bases not matched to a gene. CDR3 size: 18 residues. In DNA form, the CDR3 reads TGTGCCAGCAGTCGGGGACTAGCGGGAGCTTCTCCCACAGATACGCAGTATTTT. This gives the protein CASSRGLAGASPTDTQYF.

The rearrangement links TRBV5-8 to TRBJ2-7; TRBD2 matches at 15 bases. Germline V CDR1 and CDR2: SGHTS, YDEGEE. This CDR3 has 18 residues. With 4 bases clipped from V and 6 bases from J, the junction kept 14 bases outside the gene matches. The chain's CDR3 is CASSPEPGTSGGSGEQYF. The CDR3 DNA is TGTGCCAGCAGCCCGGAACCCGGGACTAGCGGGGGGTCCGGCGAGCAGTACTTC.

The CDR3 DNA is TGCGCCAGCAGCCAAGATGGGCAGGGGAGAGGCACAGATACGCAGTATTTT. As protein: CASSQDGQGRGTDTQYF. The rearrangement uses TRBV4-1 and TRBJ2-3, with D perhaps TRBD1 (6 bases). The ends were cut back, 0 bases at V and 1 base at J, with 14 bases in the middle. The CDR3 covers 17 residues. The germline V gene has CDR1 MGHRA and CDR2 YSYEKL.

The CDR3 coding sequence is TGCGCCAGCAGCTTGTGGGGTGACTATGGCTACACCTTC. Protein: CASSLWGDYGYTF. The V call is TRBV5-1, the J call TRBJ1-2, with D hard to call. The CDR3 has 13 residues. CDR1 is SGHRS and CDR2 is YFSETQ in the germline V gene. V was shortened by 1 base and J by 3 bases, with 7 bases between the two germline ends.

J is TRBJ2-2 and V is TRBV9, with a possible D match to TRBD2 (6 bases). Germline V gene sequence: CDR1 SGDLS, CDR2 YYNGEE. The CDR3 is 13 residues long. Trimming pared 4 bases from V and 6 bases from J, leaving 10 bases between. The CDR3 here is CASSTTSPGELFF. The CDR3 DNA reads as TGTGCCAGCAGCACAACTAGCCCCGGGGAGCTGTTTTTT.

The rearrangement links TRBV7-8 to TRBJ1-2; weak D call: TRBD1 (5 bases). Germline CDR1 SGHVS, CDR2 FQNEAQ. V lost 2 bases to trimming and J lost 8 bases, with 15 bases between them. The CDR3 contains 14 residues. The CDR3 nucleotides are TGTGCCAGCAGCTTAAATTCGAACGGGGGAGGCTACACCTTC. Translation gives CASSLNSNGGGYTF.

The chain uses TRBV7-8 and TRBJ1-1; weak D call: TRBD1 (5 bases). Trimming stripped 3 bases from V and 1 base from J, with 9 bases between. Germline V lookup: CDR1 SGHVS, CDR2 FQNEAQ. The CDR3 covers 14 residues. DNA for the CDR3: TGTGCCAGCAGCTTGAGGACACCGAACACTGAAGCTTTCTTT. It yields the protein CASSLRTPNTEAFF.

This chain uses TRBV28 with TRBJ1-5; 8 nucleotides line up with TRBD1. The trim removed 4 bases at V and 6 bases at J, leaving 5 bases unmatched. Germline lookup yields CDR1 MDHEN and CDR2 SYDVKM. The CDR3 covers 14 residues. The CDR3 nucleotides are TGTGCCAGCAGTTCCCAGGGGGCAGTTCAGCCCCAGCATTTT. Translation gives CASSSQGAVQPQHF. Filled out from reference TRBV28 and TRBJ1-5, the complete variable domain reads DVKVTQSSRYLVKRTGEKVFLECVQDMDHENMFWYRQDPGLGLRLIYFSYDVKMKEKGDIPEGYSVSREKKERFSLILESASTNQTSMYLCASSSQGAVQPQHFGDGTRLSIL.

The chain uses TRBV7-9 and TRBJ1-1; 9 positions agree with TRBD1. CDR1 is SEHNR and CDR2 is FQNEAQ in the germline V gene (reference sequence). There are 15 residues in the CDR3. V lost 5 bases, J lost 4 bases, and 8 bases stayed unmatched. The CDR3 DNA reads TGTGCCAGCAGCCCCCCCGGGACAGGGACCACTGAAGCTTTCTTT. This gives the protein CASSPPGTGTTEAFF.

V gene TRBV29-1 combines with J gene TRBJ2-1, with 7 bases lining up with TRBD2. V lost 6 bases, J lost 0 bases, and 11 bases stayed unmatched. The CDR3 is made up of 16 amino acids. Germline V lookup: CDR1 SQVTM, CDR2 ANQGSEA. The CDR3 loop reads CSVGSTSGGSYNEQFF. DNA for the CDR3: TGCAGCGTGGGTTCAACTTCGGGGGGCTCCTACAATGAGCAGTTCTTC.

The chain links TRBV14 to TRBJ1-1, with D perhaps TRBD1 (6 bases). Trimming pared 0 bases from V and 5 bases from J, leaving 22 bases between. CDR3 length equals 18 residues. The germline CDR1 and CDR2 sequences are SGHDN and FVKESK. In DNA form, the CDR3 reads TGTGCCAGCAGCCAAGAGGGCCAGGGGAAGGGGGAAAGGACTGAAGCTTTCTTT. Its translation: CASSQEGQGKGERTEAFF.

V and J are TRBV5-1 and TRBJ2-6; D uncertain. CDR3 size: 16 residues. Deletions cut 0 bases from V and 4 bases from J, with 11 bases between. Germline CDR1 SGHRS, CDR2 YFSETQ. Written as DNA, the CDR3 is TGCGCCAGCAGCTTGGAAATCCGGACCGGGGCCAACGTCCTGACTTTC. It specifies CASSLEIRTGANVLTF.

To note about this clone: Other nucleotide sequences from this sample produce the same CDR3. The genes are TRBV18 and TRBJ2-1, with 10 bases that match TRBD2. Losses at the gene ends were 1 base for V and 5 bases for J; bases not matched to a gene: 2. The CDR3 runs 15 residues. Germline lookup yields CDR1 KGHSH and CDR2 LQKENI. DNA of the CDR3: TGTGCCAGCTCACCACGGCTAGCGGGGGACAATGAGCAGTTCTTC. It is translated as CASSPRLAGDNEQFF.